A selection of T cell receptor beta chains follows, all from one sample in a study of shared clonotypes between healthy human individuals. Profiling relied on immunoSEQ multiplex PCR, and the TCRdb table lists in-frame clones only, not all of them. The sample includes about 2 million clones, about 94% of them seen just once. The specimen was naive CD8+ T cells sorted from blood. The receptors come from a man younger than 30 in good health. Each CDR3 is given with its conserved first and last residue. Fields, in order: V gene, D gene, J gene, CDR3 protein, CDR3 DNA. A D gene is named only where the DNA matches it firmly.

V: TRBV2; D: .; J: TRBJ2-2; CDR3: CASSEPGLNTGELFF; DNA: TGTGCCAGCAGTGAACCGGGACTGAACACCGGGGAGCTGTTTTTT
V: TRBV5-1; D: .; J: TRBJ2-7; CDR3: CASSLVSLNLYEQYF; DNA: TGCGCCAGCAGCTTGGTGTCGCTAAACCTCTACGAGCAGTACTTC
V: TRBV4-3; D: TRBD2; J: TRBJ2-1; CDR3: CASSQQSGSYNEQFF; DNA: TGCGCCAGCAGCCAACAGAGCGGGAGTTACAATGAGCAGTTCTTC
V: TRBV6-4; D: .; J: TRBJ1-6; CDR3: CASSDGGSYNSPLHF; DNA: TGTGCCAGCAGTGACGGGGGGTCTTATAATTCACCCCTCCACTTT
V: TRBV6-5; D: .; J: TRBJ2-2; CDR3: CASSYDNTGELFF; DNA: TGTGCCAGCAGTTACGACAACACCGGGGAGCTGTTTTTT
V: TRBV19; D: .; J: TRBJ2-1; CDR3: CASSIVSGNEQFF; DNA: TGTGCCAGTAGTATAGTATCGGGTAATGAGCAGTTCTTC
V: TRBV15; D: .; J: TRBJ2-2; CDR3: CATSSFNDGELFF; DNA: TGTGCCACCAGCAGCTTTAATGACGGGGAGCTGTTTTTT
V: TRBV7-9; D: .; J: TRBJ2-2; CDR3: CASRPDLGATGELFF; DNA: TGTGCCAGCAGACCAGACCTGGGGGCCACCGGGGAGCTGTTTTTT
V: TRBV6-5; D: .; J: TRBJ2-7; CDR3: CASSYSAPSYEQYF; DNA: TGTGCCAGCAGCTACAGTGCCCCCTCCTACGAGCAGTACTTC
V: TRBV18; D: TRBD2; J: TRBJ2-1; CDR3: CASSREGPGYNEQFF; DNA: TGTGCCAGCTCACGGGAGGGGCCGGGCTACAATGAGCAGTTCTTC
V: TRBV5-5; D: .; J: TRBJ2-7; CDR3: CASSKGDSSYEQYF; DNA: TGTGCCAGCAGCAAAGGGGACTCCTCCTACGAGCAGTACTTC
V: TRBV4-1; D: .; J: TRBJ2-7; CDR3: CASSQKLGTNYEQYF; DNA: TGCGCCAGCAGCCAAAAACTGGGAACCAACTACGAGCAGTACTTC
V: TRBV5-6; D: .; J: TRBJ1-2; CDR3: CASSWETETYGYTF; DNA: TGTGCCAGCAGCTGGGAGACCGAAACCTATGGCTACACCTTC
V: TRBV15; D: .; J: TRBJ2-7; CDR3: CATSRDLVGISYEQYF; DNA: TGTGCCACCAGCAGAGATCTAGTTGGGATATCCTACGAGCAGTACTTC
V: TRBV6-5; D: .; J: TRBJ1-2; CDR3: CASSYEGVYGYTF; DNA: TGTGCCAGCAGTTACGAGGGAGTCTATGGCTACACCTTC
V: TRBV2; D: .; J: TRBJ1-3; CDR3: CASSDLDFSSGNTIYF; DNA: TGTGCCAGCAGTGACTTGGACTTCAGCTCTGGAAACACCATATATTTT
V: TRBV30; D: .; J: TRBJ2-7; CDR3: CAWSEGDEQYF; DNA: TGTGCCTGGAGTGAGGGAGACGAGCAGTACTTC